The 3 T cell receptor beta chains below all came from one sample that was sequenced in a study of shared clonotypes between healthy human individuals. Clones were read by immunoSEQ multiplex PCR, and TCRdb kept only the in-frame ones, dropping some. Of 2 million to 2.5 million clones in the sample, roughly 92% were seen once. Sequences were obtained from naive CD4+ T cells from PBMCs. Specified subset: CD45RA+ positively selected. The receptors stem from a man aged 18 to 30 in good health. Some clones in this sample may be carry-over from other donors' samples.

V gene TRBV7-9 combines with J gene TRBJ1-6, with D possibly TRBD1 on 5 matching bases. The CDR3 spans 14 residues. The V end lost 3 bases, the J end lost 11 bases, and 14 bases lay between the germline ends. CDR1 SEHNR and CDR2 FQNEAQ come from the germline V gene (reference sequence). CDR3 sequence reads: CASSFAGDGAPLHF. For the CDR3, the DNA is TGTGCCAGCAGCTTTGCCGGGGACGGGGCACCCCTCCACTTT.

This chain joins TRBV7-9 and TRBJ2-5, with TRBD2 matching over 11 bases. In germline, CDR1 is SEHNR, CDR2 FQNEAQ (reference sequence). The V segment lost 4 bases and the J segment 4 bases; nucleotides outside the gene matches: 17. The length of the CDR3 is 19 residues. CDR3 sequence reads: CASSSRIQLAGERRETQYF. CDR3 bases: TGTGCCAGCAGCTCCCGTATACAACTAGCGGGAGAGAGGAGAGAGACCCAGTACTTC.

The V call is TRBV5-1, the J call TRBJ2-7; TRBD1 might be the D (5 bases). This CDR3 has 15 amino acids. CDR1 and CDR2 (germline): SGHRS, YFSETQ. Trimming stripped 1 base from V and 2 bases from J, with 13 bases between. The CDR3 bases are TGCGCCAGCAGCTTGAATAGGGGATCGACCTACGAGCAGTACTTC. Residues: CASSLNRGSTYEQYF.